Below, one TCR beta chain is given with its context. Its antigen is still unknown. It was by 5' RACE with UMI labels that the TRB cDNA libraries were prepared. TCRdb reprocessed the 5' RACE reads and keeps a single row for each CDR3 protein, giving no DNA. In all, the sample yields some 50,000 distinct CDR3 sequences. Germline V CDR1 and CDR2: MNHEY, SVGAGI. The CDR3 totals 15 residues. Sorts that each held 300,000 or so cells were run in triplicate for every CD8+ T cell subset. The authors gated naive CD8+ T cells as CD45RO-CCR7+CD27+CD95-. This entry is derived from a study of CXCR3-negative and CXCR3-positive naive CD8 T cells. Study background: Every library held about 1.5 +/- 0.3 million TRB reads, and the total came to roughly 150 million. Study-level points and caveats: No difference in surface CD5 was seen between naive subsets, and TCR strength was inferred from TRB CDR3 properties. TRB CDR3 hydrophobicity was greater in CXCR3-positive naive cells than in CXCR3-negative naive cells.

Source material: naive CXCR3+ CD8+ T cells from blood. Subset in this sample: CD45RO-CCR7+CD27+CD95- naive CD8+ T cells expressing CXCR3 (TNR3+). The source of this sequence is a human donor in good health. Some clones in this sample may be carry-over from other donors' samples. The V call is TRBV6-5, the J call TRBJ2-4. The CDR3 loop is CASSYSQIAKNIQYF.